This is a list of T cell receptor beta chains from one sample in a study of T cell responses to AZD1222 COVID-19 vaccine. TCRdb's table, derived via immunoSEQ multiplex PCR, lists solely in-frame clones and lacks some. The repertoire includes 150,000 or so clones, about 88% of them detected once, and 6.9% sits in the top ten. This sample comprised peripheral blood, obtained after recovery from COVID-19. The receptors come from an adult who had recovered from COVID-19. The CDR3 runs from the conserved cysteine through the conserved F or W. The order of the fields is J gene, V gene, clone size, CDR3 length, CDR3 protein. Only part of the rows carry a size: once, few, many, or a class if the clone is expanded.

>TRBJ2-7|TRBV11-3|.|13
CASSPGPNYEQYF
>TRBJ1-3|TRBV14|once|12
CASSHSGNTIYF
>TRBJ2-6|TRBV18|.|17
CASSPQSRGTGANVLTF
>TRBJ1-2|TRBV7-8|.|15
CASSRLGEGNYGYTF
>TRBJ2-2|TRBV5-4|.|15
CASSPRTGNTGELFF
>TRBJ1-2|TRBV15|.|17
CATSGLLPGQGNYGYTF
>TRBJ2-3|TRBV5-6|.|14
CASSSRGVSDTQYF
>TRBJ2-1|TRBV5-6|.|15
CASSFASLSYNEQFF
>TRBJ1-2|TRBV18|.|17
CASSPPILGANNYGYTF
>TRBJ2-4|TRBV15|.|14
CATSRPGQGNIQYF
>TRBJ2-7|TRBV12-3/TRBV12-4|.|12
CASSLEGDEQYF
>TRBJ1-2|TRBV10-3|once|14
CAIRIDREGGIYTF
>TRBJ2-1|TRBV11-2|.|16
CASSLGLAGGPNEQFF
>TRBJ2-7|TRBV28|.|15
CASSQQGTGYYEQYF
>TRBJ1-2|TRBV19|.|15
CASSTRQGANYGYTF
>TRBJ1-1|TRBV7-2|.|15
CASSRGRDREAGAFF
>TRBJ2-1|TRBV7-9|.|14
CASSLEPDYNEQFF
>TRBJ2-5|TRBV11-2|.|16
CASSRRQGKGQETQYF
>TRBJ2-2|TRBV5-1|.|15
CASSLGAANTGELFF
>TRBJ2-2|TRBV21-1|.|20
CASSKEARQHLFLNTGELFF
>TRBJ1-2|TRBV5-4|.|13
CASSLAFREGYTF
>TRBJ1-6|TRBV6-1|once|14
CASSENPDDSPLHF
>TRBJ2-2|TRBV11-3|.|12
CASSLRSGELFF
>TRBJ2-3|TRBV7-8|.|16
CASSLRGRGSTDTQYF
>TRBJ2-2|TRBV5-4|.|14
CASSLGQSTGELFF
>TRBJ2-5|TRBV6-1|.|13
CASSERGAETQYF
>TRBJ1-5|TRBV27|once|15
CASSLSGVLGQLQHF
>TRBJ2-1|TRBV4-1|.|12
CASSLGTDEQFF
>TRBJ2-7|TRBV11-1|.|15
CASSSGQGARYEQYF
>TRBJ2-6|TRBV4-2|once|17
CASSQDLADSGANVLTF
>TRBJ2-7|TRBV2|few|13
CASKGRRASEQYF
>TRBJ1-2|TRBV6-2/TRBV6-3|.|15
CASSHGEQGARGYTF
>TRBJ1-5|TRBV7-8|.|18
CASSLVDRGLYSNQPQHF
>TRBJ1-1|TRBV7-2|.|13
CASSPGTVLYAFF
>TRBJ2-3|TRBV3-1/TRBV3-2|once|17
CASSQGSLAGSTDTQYF